Included here is one T cell receptor beta chain sequence, with context. Its cognate antigen is unknown. The length of the CDR3 is 14 residues. Germline trimming cut 2 bases from V and 5 bases from J; bases unmatched to any gene: 5. In germline, CDR1 is SGHTA, CDR2 FQGNSA. The data originate from a study of identifying expanded T cells in peripheral blood. Study-wide results and caveats: Approximately 2-week clone count variance significantly increased as total template count grew.

TCRdb's copy holds only in-frame clones and misses some; the assay was immunoSEQ multiplex PCR. The sample lists approximately 120,000 clones, about 87% occurring once. The chain carries TRBV7-2 and TRBJ1-1; 7 nucleotides match TRBD1. The sequenced material came from blood. The receptor was derived from a person aged 18-69 years in good health. The CDR3 coding sequence is TGTGCCAGCAGCTTACACAGGGGAGTTACTGAAGCTTTCTTT. Translating gives CASSLHRGVTEAFF.